These T cell receptor beta chains were read from a single sample in a study of blood T cell repertoires in COVID-19. Assay used: immunoSEQ multiplex PCR; TCRdb lists only in-frame clones, some missing. Here the sample spans about 250,000 clones, over 75% being singletons. The sample taken for sequencing was PBMCs or T cells enriched from blood (not recorded which). The receptors were sampled from a man in his forties or fifties who had recovered from COVID-19. CDR3s include the opening cysteine and the closing phenylalanine or tryptophan. The order of the fields is J gene, D gene, clone size, V gene, CDR3 DNA, CDR3 protein. A D gene is named only where the DNA matches it firmly. Not all rows give a size; the values are once, few, many and, for expanded clones, a class.

TRBJ1-1	-	-	TRBV30	TGTGCCTGGAGTGTGGGCCCGAACACTGAAGCTTTCTTT	CAWSVGPNTEAFF
TRBJ1-2	TRBD1	once	TRBV10-3	TGTGCCATCAGTGACTTCGGGACAGGCTACGCTAACTATGGCTACACCTTC	CAISDFGTGYANYGYTF
TRBJ2-2	-	-	TRBV10-3	TGTGCCATCGACCCGAGGAGTTCCGGCGACACCGGGGAGCTGTTTTTT	CAIDPRSSGDTGELFF
TRBJ1-3	TRBD1	once	TRBV7-2	TGTGCCAGCAGCCTGGACAGGGGGCCTGGAAACACCATATATTTT	CASSLDRGPGNTIYF
TRBJ1-2	TRBD1	-	TRBV5-1	TGCGCCAGCAGCTTGGATCACCCGGGACAGGGGCGACCCGACTATGGCTACACCTTC	CASSLDHPGQGRPDYGYTF
TRBJ2-7	-	-	TRBV18	TGTGCCAGCTCACCGGCCGGTGACTCTATGAGAGAGCAGTACTTC	CASSPAGDSMREQYF
TRBJ1-2	-	-	TRBV6-5	TGTGCCAGCAGCCGGCAGGGAGGCGGCTACACCTTC	CASSRQGGGYTF
TRBJ2-7	TRBD1	-	TRBV2	TGTGCCAGCAGCCGGGACAGGATTTCCTACGAGCAGTACTTC	CASSRDRISYEQYF
TRBJ2-5	-	-	TRBV24-1	TGTGCCACCAGTGTTCGGCAGGGTGATCAAGAGACCCAGTACTTC	CATSVRQGDQETQYF
TRBJ1-5	TRBD1	-	TRBV3-1/TRBV3-2	TGTGCCAGCAGCCAGCAGACAGGGGCAGGTCAGCCCCAGCATTTT	CASSQQTGAGQPQHF
TRBJ2-3	-	-	TRBV21-1	TGTGCCAGCAGCAACGTGGGAGGATCTCGGGGGGGAGATACGCAGTATTTT	CASSNVGGSRGGDTQYF
TRBJ2-2	-	-	TRBV29-1	TGCAGCGTTGGAGGGGGGGAGCTGTTTTTT	CSVGGGELFF
TRBJ1-3	TRBD1	-	TRBV30	TGTGCCTTGACAGGGACTGGAAACACCATATATTTT	CALTGTGNTIYF
TRBJ2-1	TRBD2	-	TRBV7-6	TGTGCCAGCAGCTACGGACTAGCGGGAGACAATGAGCAGTTCTTC	CASSYGLAGDNEQFF
TRBJ1-1	TRBD1	-	TRBV28	TGTGCCAGTCCCGGACAGGGGGTAAACACTGAAGCTTTCTTT	CASPGQGVNTEAFF
TRBJ1-1	-	-	TRBV25-1	TGTGCCAGCAGTGCCTGGGGAGGGAACACTGAAGCTTTCTTT	CASSAWGGNTEAFF
TRBJ1-2	-	-	TRBV21-1	TGTGCCAGCATCGACCGGGGGGGCTATGGCTACACCTTC	CASIDRGGYGYTF
TRBJ2-7	-	few	TRBV7-9	TGTGCCAGCAGCTTAGACAGATCCTACGAGCAGTACTTC	CASSLDRSYEQYF
TRBJ2-7	-	-	TRBV19	TGTGCCAGTAGTATAGGGTTCGGCAGGGAGCAGTACTTC	CASSIGFGREQYF
TRBJ2-1	TRBD1	-	TRBV5-4	TGTGCCAGCAGCTCCGGGACAGGGGTCTACAATGAGCAGTTCTTC	CASSSGTGVYNEQFF
TRBJ1-2	-	-	TRBV28	TGTGCCAGCAGTTTTCTATTCACCCTCACGGAGCCTAACTATGGCTACACCTTC	CASSFLFTLTEPNYGYTF
TRBJ2-7	-	-	TRBV29-1	TGCAGCGTTGAAGATTTCGGACTTACCTCTGATGGGTCCTACGAGCAGTACTTC	CSVEDFGLTSDGSYEQYF
TRBJ2-5	TRBD1	-	TRBV12-5	TGTGCTAGTGCCTACGGACAGGGAGGACCAGAGACCCAGTACTTC	CASAYGQGGPETQYF
TRBJ2-7	TRBD1	-	TRBV7-2	TGTGCCAGCAGCTTAGGAGGACAGGGACTCGAGCAGTACTTC	CASSLGGQGLEQYF
TRBJ1-5	-	-	TRBV3-1/TRBV3-2	TGTGCCAGCAGCGGGGGGATCAGCAATCAGCCCCAGCATTTT	CASSGGISNQPQHF
TRBJ2-3	-	-	TRBV5-1	TGCGCCAGCAGCTACGCGGGCAGCACAGATACGCAGTATTTT	CASSYAGSTDTQYF
TRBJ2-5	-	-	TRBV27	TGTGCCAGCAGTTTACGGGGGGCCCCACAAGAGACCCAGTACTTC	CASSLRGAPQETQYF
TRBJ2-1	TRBD2	-	TRBV9	TGTGCCAGCAGCCCCCTTCTAGCGGCCATTGAGCAGTTCTTC	CASSPLLAAIEQFF
TRBJ2-1	TRBD1	-	TRBV3-1/TRBV3-2	TGTGCCAGCAGCTCGACAGGGATGCGTGAGCAGTTCTTC	CASSSTGMREQFF
TRBJ2-3	TRBD2	-	TRBV11-3	TGTGCCAGCAGCCGGGGGGTCCTAGGGACAGATACGCAGTATTTT	CASSRGVLGTDTQYF
TRBJ2-4	TRBD1	-	TRBV14	TGTGCCAGCAGCCAAGACGCGGGACAGGGGACGGACATTCAGTACTTC	CASSQDAGQGTDIQYF
TRBJ1-1	TRBD1	-	TRBV5-1	TGCGCCAGCAGCTTGGGGACAGGGGGCGTCATAGAAGCTTTCTTT	CASSLGTGGVIEAFF
TRBJ1-4	-	-	TRBV6-5	TGTGCCAGCAGTCCTGAATTCCTTGGGGGGGGAAAACTGTTTTTT	CASSPEFLGGGKLFF
TRBJ1-1	-	-	TRBV6-2/TRBV6-3	TGTGCCAGCAGTTACGGGCGGACTTCTCCCGCTTTCTTT	CASSYGRTSPAFF
TRBJ1-6	-	-	TRBV2	TGTGCCAGCAGTGAACGGGACACTTCTTTATATTCACCCCTCCACTTT	CASSERDTSLYSPLHF
TRBJ2-4	TRBD2	once	TRBV5-1	TGCGCCAGCAGCAGCTTAGCGGGAGGCTCCAAAAACATTCAGTACTTC	CASSSLAGGSKNIQYF
TRBJ1-5	-	once	TRBV6-2/TRBV6-3	TGTGCCAGCAGCAAGACAGCTAGCAATCAGCCCCAGCATTTT	CASSKTASNQPQHF
TRBJ1-2	-	-	TRBV30	TGTGCCTGGAGTCCCAGGGCAGGCGGCTACACCTTC	CAWSPRAGGYTF
TRBJ1-2	-	-	TRBV30	TGTGCCTGGAGTCCAGGGCAGGGGTTCTCTGGCTACACCTTC	CAWSPGQGFSGYTF
TRBJ2-3	TRBD2	-	TRBV5-4	TGTGCCAGCAGCCCTAAGACTAGCGGGGTCACAGATACGCAGTATTTT	CASSPKTSGVTDTQYF
TRBJ1-6	-	-	TRBV30	TGTGCCTGGAGTGTACTTCAAGGCGGTAATTCACCCCTCCACTTT	CAWSVLQGGNSPLHF